The clone carrying this T cell receptor beta chain was found many times. Antigen specificity is unknown. The data belong to a study of regulatory T cells in long-lasting Graves disease. Both iRepertoire HTBI primers and Arm-PCR of CDR3 regions were used to build the TCR beta libraries. MiXCR was run by TCRdb on the multiplex PCR reads, yielding one entry per CDR3 protein. The repertoire holds more than 350,000 distinct CDR3 sequences, with 15% as singletons. General study points: Owing to a sample size that was small, accuracy may have been reduced.

Time point denoted: newly diagnosed GD, antithyroid drugs for less than 3 months. The TCR library was prepared using RNA isolated from PBMCs. These data were likewise used in another study, on T cells in Graves' hyperthyroidism and ophthalmopathy. That source adds: Clinical symptoms, serum thyroxine, TRAb, thyroid ultrasound and orbital computed tomography established diagnosis.

The TCR comes from a woman between 25 and 40 years old with Graves disease. Sample: peripheral blood mononuclear cells (PBMCs), taken at new diagnosis, from a patient treated with antithyroid drugs.

The CDR3 nucleotides are TGCAGCGTTGTGAACTTCCGGGCAGGCTATGGCTACACCTTC. Its translation is CSVVNFRAGYGYTF. V is TRBV29-1 and J is TRBJ1-2, with D unclear. The germline V gene has CDR1 SQVTM and CDR2 ANQGSEA. V was clipped by 4 bases and J by 4 bases, with 16 bases between them. The CDR3 covers 14 residues.